This T cell receptor (beta chain) originates from a study of OX40 agonist ivuxolimab in advanced cancers. Points from the study as a whole: Expansion of clones was among the lowest in partial responders at 0.1-3.0 mg/kg.

On this clone: No antigen is known for it.

Trimming pared 6 bases from V and 4 bases from J, leaving 16 bases between. CDR1 MNHNS and CDR2 SASEGT come from the germline V gene. The CDR3 has 14 residues. This table comes from immunoSEQ multiplex PCR, and its TCRdb copy is limited to in-frame clones, with some not included. The sample has 61,000 or so clones, roughly 80% seen once. Drawing of blood for sampling happened at baseline, at cycle 4 day 1, and at cycle 7 day 1. The origin of this receptor is an adult with an advanced solid tumor such as melanoma, head and neck, liver or kidney cancer. The sample was CD4+ or CD8+ T cells sorted from blood, taken in a trial of the OX40 agonist ivuxolimab. The chain recombines TRBV6-1 with TRBJ2-7; no reliable D call. The chain's CDR3 is CASRRSRMIYEQYF. DNA of the CDR3: TGTGCCAGCAGGAGGTCCAGGATGATATACGAGCAGTACTTC.